This T cell receptor beta chain was documented in a study of OX40 agonist ivuxolimab in advanced cancers. Overall study findings and caveats: Relative to CD4+ cells, CD8+ T cells on average had more expanded clones.

As for this clone: Its antigen is still unknown.

Data came from immunoSEQ multiplex PCR; TCRdb stores just in-frame clones and leaves some out. The sample includes tens of thousands of clones, roughly 85% of them seen just once. The CDR3 sequence is 17 residues long. Germline CDR1 and CDR2: WSHSY and SAAADI. The V and J ends lost 1 base and 5 bases respectively, with 20 bases between them. V gene TRBV10-2 combines with J gene TRBJ2-5; TRBD1 might be the D (6 bases). The input for sequencing was CD4+ or CD8+ T cells sorted from blood, taken in a trial of the OX40 agonist ivuxolimab. This clonotype was sampled from an adult with an advanced solid tumor such as melanoma, head and neck, liver or kidney cancer. The chain's CDR3 is CASSEFPPGHPPETQYF. Written as DNA, the CDR3 is TGCGCCAGCAGTGAGTTCCCACCGGGACACCCCCCGGAGACCCAGTACTTC.